This TCR beta chain came from a study of cytomegalovirus exposure and HLA in healthy donors. The donors were part of the validation cohort of 120 or so subjects. That cohort was separate from the first cohort, which comprised under 750 subjects. Trimming pared 6 bases from V and 8 bases from J, leaving 16 bases between. Germline V CDR1 and CDR2: SGHVS, FQNEAQ. There are 13 residues in the CDR3. Sequencing was performed with immunoSEQ multiplex PCR; in TCRdb, only in-frame clones are kept and a portion is missing. The sample records some 210,000 clones, roughly 83% being singletons. The chain has TRBV7-8 and TRBJ1-2, with D uncertain. Sequencing used PBMCs. This TCR was sampled from a woman younger than 35 in good health and CMV-seronegative. CDR3 sequence (DNA): TGTGCCAGCAGTTATGGGCCCTATCGGGGCTACACCTTC. It specifies CASSYGPYRGYTF.